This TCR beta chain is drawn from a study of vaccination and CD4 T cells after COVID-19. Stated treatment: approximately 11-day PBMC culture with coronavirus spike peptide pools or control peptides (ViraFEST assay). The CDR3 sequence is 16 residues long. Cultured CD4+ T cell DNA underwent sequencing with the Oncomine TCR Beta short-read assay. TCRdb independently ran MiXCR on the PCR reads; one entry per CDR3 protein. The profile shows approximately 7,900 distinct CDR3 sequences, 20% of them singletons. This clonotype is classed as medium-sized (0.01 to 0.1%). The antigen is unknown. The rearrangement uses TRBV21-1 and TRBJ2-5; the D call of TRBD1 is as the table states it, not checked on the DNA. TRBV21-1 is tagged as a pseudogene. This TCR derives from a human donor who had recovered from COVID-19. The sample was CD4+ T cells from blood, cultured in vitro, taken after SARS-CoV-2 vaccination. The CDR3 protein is CATRVSDRGLGGTQYF. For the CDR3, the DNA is TGTGCCACCCGAGTTTCGGACAGGGGGTTAGGAGGGACCCAGTACTTC.